A single sample is the source of the 25 T cell receptor beta chains below, sequenced in a study of molecular identifiers for immune sequencing clone quantification. TCRdb recomputed calls from the PCR reads with MiXCR, one row per CDR3 protein. The repertoire holds 490,000 or so distinct CDR3 sequences, with about 25% as singletons. Sequenced sample: naive CD8+ T cells from blood, with Jurkat cell RNA spiked in. Subset given: FACS-sorted CD8+CD4-CCR7+CD45RA+ naive T cells. All receptors come from a human donor in good health. Some libraries in this study had Jurkat cell RNA spiked in.

A remark on this clonotype: This could be a read error, since a much larger clone is one nucleotide away. This chain connects TRBV20-1 to TRBJ1-1; no definite D call. The CDR3 extends over 12 amino acids. The germline V and J ends were trimmed by 3 bases and 4 bases, with 9 bases remaining between them. Germline loops: CDR1 DFQATT, CDR2 SNEGSKA (reference sequence). CDR3 sequence reads: CSARELITEAFF. CDR3 DNA sequence: TGCAGTGCTAGGGAACTGATCACTGAAGCTTTCTTT.

Concerning this clonotype: A much more abundant neighbour one base away suggests this may be a read error. This rearrangement joins TRBV4-1 to TRBJ2-3; D tentatively reads TRBD1 or TRBD2 (6 bases each). This CDR3 comprises 15 residues. From germline, CDR1 is MGHRA and CDR2 YSYEKL. The V end lost 5 bases, the J end lost 8 bases, and 20 bases lay between the germline ends. The CDR3 loop is CASSNEGGVSGTQYF. In DNA form, the CDR3 reads TGCGCCAGCAGCAACGAGGGGGGAGTCTCAGGTACGCAGTATTTT.

The rearrangement uses TRBV7-3 and TRBJ1-1; D gene ambiguous. Trimming left V 2 bases short and J 6 bases short, with 10 bases between. CDR3 size: 13 residues. Germline CDR1 and CDR2: SGHTA and FQGTGA. The CDR3 coding sequence is TGTGCCAGCAGCTTAGGAGGGAGCGCTGAAGCTTTCTTT. Translation: CASSLGGSAEAFF.

This clonotype showed up many times. The chain combines TRBV6-1 with TRBJ1-5, with D possibly being TRBD1 (5 bases). The CDR3 spans 17 residues. V was trimmed by 3 bases and J by 5 bases, leaving 20 bases between them. CDR1 MNHNS and CDR2 SASEGT come from the germline V gene. CDR3: CASSENTGLSMYQPQHF. The CDR3 DNA follows: TGTGCCAGCAGTGAGAATACAGGACTCTCAATGTATCAGCCCCAGCATTTT.

This clonotype was counted a few times. The chain links TRBV5-4 to TRBJ2-7; 7 nucleotides align to TRBD1. This CDR3 comprises 16 residues. V lost 4 bases to trimming and J lost 3 bases; unmatched junction nucleotides: 13. Germline V gene sequence: CDR1 SGHNT, CDR2 YYREEE (reference sequence). The CDR3 DNA reads TGTGCCAGCAGCAAGGCACGGCCAGGGGGTAGCTACGAGCAGTACTTC. This encodes CASSKARPGGSYEQYF. Variable domain in full (rest from reference TRBV5-4 and TRBJ2-7): ETGVTQSPTHLIKTRGQQVTLRCSSQSGHNTVSWYQQALGQGPQFIFQYYREEENGRGNFPPRFSGLQFPNYSSELNVNALELDDSALYLCASSKARPGGSYEQYFGPGTRLTVT.

The chain combines TRBV12-3 or TRBV12-4 with TRBJ1-2, with D uncertain. V gave up 4 bases and J gave up 5 bases, with 14 bases separating them. This CDR3 comprises 14 residues. CDR3: CASSSGPRLYGYTF. In DNA form, the CDR3 reads TGTGCCAGCAGTTCCGGGCCCAGGCTATATGGCTACACCTTC.

The gene calls are TRBV6-5 and TRBJ2-1; the match to TRBD2 covers 16 bases. TRBJ2-7 explains the end of the DNA better; the J call may be wrong. CDR3 length: 18 residues. Germline assignment: CDR1 MNHEY and CDR2 SVGAGI. DNA for the CDR3: TGTGCCAGCAGACCGGGACTAGCGGGAGGGCCGGTCGGTAATGAGCAGTACTTC. It yields the protein CASRPGLAGGPVGNEQYF.

Ten or more counts support this clonotype. The chain has TRBV30 and TRBJ2-5, with 8 nucleotides matching TRBD2. Germline V gene lookup returns CDR1 GTSNPN and CDR2 SVGIG (reference sequence). With V trimmed by 4 bases and J by 2 bases, 6 bases remained unmatched. This CDR3 contains 14 residues. The DNA for the CDR3 is TGTGCCTGGACAAGGACTAGCCGTCAAGAGACCCAGTACTTC. Translated: CAWTRTSRQETQYF.

With regard to this clonotype: A single base separates this from a much larger clone, so it may be a read error. This chain connects TRBV12-5 to TRBJ2-1, with D maybe TRBD2 (5 bases). This CDR3 region has 13 residues. Germline CDR1 reads LGHNT; CDR2 reads FRNRAP. The CDR3 is CASGLVLAGEQVF. The CDR3 DNA follows: TGTGCTAGTGGTTTGGTCCTAGCCGGTGAGCAGGTCTTC.

This chain uses TRBV28 with TRBJ2-7; a possible D gene is TRBD1 (5 bases). Between the trimmed V and J ends, which lost 5 bases and 6 bases, there was a span of 8 bases. Germline assignment: CDR1 MDHEN and CDR2 SYDVKM. CDR3 length: 11 residues. The CDR3 reads CASSQGIEQYF. The CDR3 DNA is TGTGCCAGCAGTCAGGGTATCGAGCAGTACTTC.

This clonotype was detected many times. J is TRBJ2-6 and V is TRBV28; D ambiguous. From germline, CDR1 is MDHEN and CDR2 SYDVKM. Trimming removed 2 bases at V and 4 bases at J, with 6 bases between. The CDR3 is 14 amino acids. The CDR3 bases are TGTGCCAGCAGTTTAGGGCTCGGGGCCAACGTCCTGACTTTC. Translating it yields CASSLGLGANVLTF.

Points on this clonotype: The conserved phenylalanine or tryptophan normally closing the CDR3 is absent here, so this likely arose from a read error. The chain has TRBV5-1 and TRBJ1-1; no clear D. From germline, CDR1 is SGHRS and CDR2 YFSETQ. The CDR3 extends over 13 amino acids. V was trimmed by 4 bases and J by 0 bases, leaving 7 bases between them. The CDR3 DNA follows: TGCGCCAGCAGCCTGGGGTTGAACACTGAAGCTTTCCTT. This translates into CASSLGLNTEAFL.

With regard to this clonotype: A much larger clone differs by one base, so this may be a read error. The conserved final phenylalanine or tryptophan is absent from the CDR3, which likely points to a read error. The rearrangement uses TRBV7-2 and TRBJ1-2; 7 bases agree with TRBD1. Germline loops: CDR1 SGHTA, CDR2 FQGNSA. The CDR3 is 14 residues long. V lost 8 bases to trimming and J lost 4 bases; unmatched junction nucleotides: 10. The chain's CDR3 is CASGGQLFFYGYTV. The CDR3 bases are TGTGCCAGCGGGGGACAGCTCTTTTTCTATGGCTACACCGTC.

The CDR3 DNA reads TGTGCCAGCAGTTTATTAGGACAGGGGGCAGCCTACACCGGGGAGCTGTTTTTT. Amino acids: CASSLLGQGAAYTGELFF. This sequence joins TRBV27 and TRBJ2-2; 11 nucleotides agree with TRBD1. The CDR3 spans 18 residues. From germline, CDR1 is MNHEY and CDR2 SMNVEV (reference sequence). V trimming: 1 base; J trimming: 3 bases; junction bases outside the gene matches: 7.

This clonotype was recorded only once. Possible read error: a much larger clone is one base away. This is likely a read error, given that the CDR3 carries no conserved phenylalanine or tryptophan at its end. The chain carries TRBV12-3 or TRBV12-4 and TRBJ1-3; D uncertain. V gave up 9 bases and J gave up 0 bases, with 12 bases separating them. The CDR3 is made up of 14 amino acids. The CDR3 sequence is CASPSPHSGNTIYS. CDR3 DNA sequence: TGTGCCAGTCCCTCGCCTCACTCTGGAAACACCATATATTCT.

In this sample, this clonotype turned up a few times. The chain recombines TRBV7-8 with TRBJ1-5; D gene ambiguous. Germline CDR1 SGHVS, CDR2 FQNEAQ. V was cut by 3 bases and J by 3 bases, with 18 bases left in between. The CDR3 runs 17 residues. CDR3 sequence (DNA): TGTGCCAGCAGCTTTTTTTATCCCGAGGCGGTCAATCAGCCCCAGCATTTT. The encoded protein is CASSFFYPEAVNQPQHF.

This clonotype was recorded a few times. This chain links TRBV20-1 with TRBJ2-7; 16 positions match TRBD2. Germline V CDR1 and CDR2: DFQATT, SNEGSKA (reference sequence). The CDR3 consists of 17 residues. V shed 5 bases and J 6 bases; nucleotides not matched to a gene: 13. This CDR3 is CSAHAGTSGGDGLEQYF. For the CDR3, the DNA is TGCAGTGCTCACGCCGGGACTAGCGGGGGGGACGGACTCGAGCAGTACTTC.

This clonotype was seen at least ten times. This chain uses TRBV12-3 or TRBV12-4 with TRBJ2-2; no clear D. The ends were cut back, 0 bases at V and 6 bases at J, with 8 bases in the middle. The CDR3 is made up of 14 amino acids. CDR3 residues: CASSLALGSGELFF. CDR3 sequence (DNA): TGTGCCAGCAGTTTAGCGCTGGGCTCCGGGGAGCTGTTTTTT.

The chain uses TRBV28 and TRBJ2-3; 7 nucleotides line up with TRBD1. Germline V gene lookup returns CDR1 MDHEN and CDR2 SYDVKM. V was pared by 7 bases and J by 10 bases, with 14 bases of the junction left unmatched. The CDR3 totals 14 residues. The CDR3 coding sequence is TGTGCCAGCAACTTAGACAGGGAGACCGCTGCGCAGTATTTT. Residues: CASNLDRETAAQYF. The full variable domain, in which reference TRBV28 and TRBJ2-3 provide the parts outside the CDR3, is DVKVTQSSRYLVKRTGEKVFLECVQDMDHENMFWYRQDPGLGLRLIYFSYDVKMKEKGDIPEGYSVSREKKERFSLILESASTNQTSMYLCASNLDRETAAQYFGPGTRLTVL.

The rearrangement uses TRBV7-9 and TRBJ2-3; 11 nucleotides agree with TRBD2. The ends lost 5 bases at V and 5 bases at J; junction bases unmatched: 9. The CDR3 runs to 16 residues. Germline V gene sequence: CDR1 SEHNR, CDR2 FQNEAQ (reference sequence). The CDR3, as DNA: TGTGCCAGCAGCCCTATACTAGCGGGAGAAATAGATACGCAGTATTTT. Translation: CASSPILAGEIDTQYF.

The chain joins TRBV6-6 to TRBJ2-7; D unresolved. CDR1 and CDR2 from the germline V gene are MNHNY and SVGAGI (reference sequence). This CDR3 has 15 residues. V was trimmed by 0 bases and J by 1 base, leaving 10 bases between them. The CDR3 is CASSYSSPTSYEQYF. As DNA, the CDR3 is TGTGCCAGCAGTTACTCGTCGCCGACGTCCTACGAGCAGTACTTC.

This clonotype showed up just a few times. The chain joins TRBV12-3 or TRBV12-4 to TRBJ1-2; D gene ambiguous. The CDR3 is 13 residues long. Trimming stripped 3 bases from V and 1 base from J, with 6 bases between. DNA of the CDR3: TGTGCCAGCAGTTTCGGCCTTAACTATGGCTACACCTTC. Its translation is CASSFGLNYGYTF.

On this clonotype itself: This sequence may be a read error, since a much larger clone differs from it by one base. This chain connects TRBV5-1 to TRBJ2-3, with D possibly being TRBD2 (6 bases). The CDR3 contains 15 residues. Germline-derived CDR1 and CDR2 are SGHRS and YFSETQ. This CDR3 reads CAGSLRGASTDTQYF. CDR3 sequence (DNA): TGCGCCGGCAGCTTACGCGGGGCTAGCACAGATACGCAGTATTTT.

The gene calls are TRBV27 and TRBJ2-7; the match to TRBD2 covers 9 bases. Germline V gene lookup returns CDR1 MNHEY and CDR2 SMNVEV (reference sequence). The ends lost 4 bases at V and 3 bases at J; junction bases unmatched: 7. The CDR3 is made up of 15 amino acids. Written as DNA, the CDR3 is TGTGCCAGCAGTTGGGCTAGCGGGGTTTACTACGAGCAGTACTTC. It specifies CASSWASGVYYEQYF.

Of note for this clonotype: The germline gene is not matched at one end of the junction; a read error may be the cause. The V and J genes are TRBV7-9 and TRBJ2-7; possible D gene TRBD2, 6 bases. Germline assignment: CDR1 SEHNR and CDR2 FQNEAQ (reference sequence). The CDR3 has 14 residues. CDR3 region: CASSLVAGTDERYF. CDR3 nucleotide sequence: TGTGCCAGCAGCTTAGTTGCAGGGACTGACGAGCGGTACTTC.